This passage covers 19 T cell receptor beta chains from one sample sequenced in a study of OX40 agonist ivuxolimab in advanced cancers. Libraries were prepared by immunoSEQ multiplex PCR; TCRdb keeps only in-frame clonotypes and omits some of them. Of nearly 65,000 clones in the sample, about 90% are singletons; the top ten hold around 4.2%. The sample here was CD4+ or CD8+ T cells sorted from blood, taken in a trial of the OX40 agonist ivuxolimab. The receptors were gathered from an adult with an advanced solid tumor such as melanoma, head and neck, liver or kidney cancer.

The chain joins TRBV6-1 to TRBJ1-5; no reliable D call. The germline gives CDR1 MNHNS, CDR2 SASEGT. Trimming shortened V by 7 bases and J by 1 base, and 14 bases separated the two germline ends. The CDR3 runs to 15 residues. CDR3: CASIPLVNSNQPQHF. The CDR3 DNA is TGTGCCAGCATTCCATTAGTCAACAGCAATCAGCCCCAGCATTTT.

The CDR3 spells CASSGAKTDIQYF. The CDR3 DNA follows: TGCGCCAGCAGTGGGGCAAAGACAGACATTCAGTACTTC. This rearrangement joins TRBV23-1 to TRBJ2-4; weak D call: TRBD1 (5 bases). TRBV23-1 qualifies as an ORF whose function is uncertain. The germline V and J ends were trimmed by 5 bases and 8 bases, with 13 bases remaining between them. CDR3 length: 13 residues.

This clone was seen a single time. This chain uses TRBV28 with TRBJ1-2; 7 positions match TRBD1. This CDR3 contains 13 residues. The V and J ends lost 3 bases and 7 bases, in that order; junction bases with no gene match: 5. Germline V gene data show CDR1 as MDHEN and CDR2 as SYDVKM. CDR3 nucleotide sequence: TGTGCCAGCAGTTTCAACAGGGGATCTGGCTACACCTTC. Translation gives CASSFNRGSGYTF.

The CDR3 here is CAVGRNTEAFF. The DNA of the CDR3 is TGTGCTGTCGGTCGGAACACTGAAGCTTTCTTT. The chain joins TRBV27 to TRBJ1-1; D is undetermined. The CDR3 totals 11 residues. CDR1 is MNHEY, CDR2 SMNVEV, per germline (reference sequence).

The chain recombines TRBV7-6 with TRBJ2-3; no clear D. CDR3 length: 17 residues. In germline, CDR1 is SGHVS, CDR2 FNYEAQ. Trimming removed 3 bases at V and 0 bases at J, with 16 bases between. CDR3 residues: CASSLGRFTYSTDTQYF. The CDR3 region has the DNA TGTGCCAGCAGCTTGGGCAGGTTTACGTATAGCACAGATACGCAGTATTTT.

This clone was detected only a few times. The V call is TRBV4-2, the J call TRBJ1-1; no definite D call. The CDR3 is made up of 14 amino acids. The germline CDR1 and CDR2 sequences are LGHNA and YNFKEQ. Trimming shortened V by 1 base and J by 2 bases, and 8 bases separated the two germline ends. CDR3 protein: CASSQGRENTEAFF. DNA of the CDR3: TGTGCCAGCAGCCAAGGCCGAGAAAACACTGAAGCTTTCTTT.

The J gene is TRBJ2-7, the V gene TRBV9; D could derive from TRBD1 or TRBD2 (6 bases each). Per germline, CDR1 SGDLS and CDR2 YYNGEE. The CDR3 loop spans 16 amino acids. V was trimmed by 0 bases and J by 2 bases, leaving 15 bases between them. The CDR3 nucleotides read TGTGCCAGCAGCGTAGATGGGGGGCCATCAACCTACGAGCAGTACTTC. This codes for CASSVDGGPSTYEQYF.

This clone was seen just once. The CDR3 here is CASSSPPRLAQETQYF. DNA of the CDR3: TGTGCCAGCAGCAGCCCCCCCCGACTAGCCCAAGAGACCCAGTACTTC. V is TRBV2 and J is TRBJ2-5; 7 nucleotides agree with TRBD2. The V segment lost 6 bases and the J segment 1 base; nucleotides outside the gene matches: 11. The CDR3 is 16 amino acids. Germline CDR1 and CDR2: SNHLY and FYNNEI.

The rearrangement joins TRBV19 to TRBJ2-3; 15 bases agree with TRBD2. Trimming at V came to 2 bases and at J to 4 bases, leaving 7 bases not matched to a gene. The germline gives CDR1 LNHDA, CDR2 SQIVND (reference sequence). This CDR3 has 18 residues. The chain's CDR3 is CASSISDGLAGGPDTQYF. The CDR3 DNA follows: TGTGCCAGTAGTATATCGGACGGACTAGCGGGGGGGCCAGATACGCAGTATTTT.

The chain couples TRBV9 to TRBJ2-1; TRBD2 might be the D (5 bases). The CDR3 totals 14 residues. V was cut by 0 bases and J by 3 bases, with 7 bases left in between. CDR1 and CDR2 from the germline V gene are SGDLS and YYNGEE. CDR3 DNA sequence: TGTGCCAGCAGCGTAGACGGGGTCTACAATGAGCAGTTCTTC. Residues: CASSVDGVYNEQFF.

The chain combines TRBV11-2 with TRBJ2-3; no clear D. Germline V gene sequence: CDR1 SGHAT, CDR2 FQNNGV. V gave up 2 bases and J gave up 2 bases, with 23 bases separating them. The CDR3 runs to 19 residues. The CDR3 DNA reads TGTGCCAGCAGCTTAAAAAGCGACTTCTTATTCCCTGACACAGATACGCAGTATTTT. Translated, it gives CASSLKSDFLFPDTDTQYF.

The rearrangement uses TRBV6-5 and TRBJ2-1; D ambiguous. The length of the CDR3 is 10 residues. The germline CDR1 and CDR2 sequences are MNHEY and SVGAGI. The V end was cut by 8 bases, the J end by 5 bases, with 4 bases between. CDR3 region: CASGDNEQFF. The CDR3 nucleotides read TGTGCCAGCGGAGACAATGAGCAGTTCTTC.

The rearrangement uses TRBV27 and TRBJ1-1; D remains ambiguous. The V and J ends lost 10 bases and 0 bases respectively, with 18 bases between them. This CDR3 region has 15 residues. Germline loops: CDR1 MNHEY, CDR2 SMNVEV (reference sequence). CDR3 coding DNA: TGTGCCACCCGATCTTTGGGTCGCATGAACACTGAAGCTTTCTTT. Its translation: CATRSLGRMNTEAFF.

CDR3 in DNA: TGCGCCAGCAGCTTTAAGAGTGCCGAGCAGTACTTC. Translation: CASSFKSAEQYF. This chain links TRBV5-1 with TRBJ2-7; D is unresolved. The CDR3 extends over 12 amino acids. Germline lookup yields CDR1 SGHRS and CDR2 YFSETQ. Deletions cut 2 bases from V and 6 bases from J, with 9 bases between.

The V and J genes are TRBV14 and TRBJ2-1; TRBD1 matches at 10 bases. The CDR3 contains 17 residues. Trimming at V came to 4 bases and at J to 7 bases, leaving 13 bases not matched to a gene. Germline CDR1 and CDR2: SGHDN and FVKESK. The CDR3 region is CASSREIRDRGRNEQFF. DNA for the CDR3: TGTGCCAGCAGCCGCGAGATCCGGGACAGGGGTCGTAATGAGCAGTTCTTC.

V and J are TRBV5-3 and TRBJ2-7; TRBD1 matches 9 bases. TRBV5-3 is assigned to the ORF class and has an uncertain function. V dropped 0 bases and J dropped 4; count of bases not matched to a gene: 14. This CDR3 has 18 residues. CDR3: CARSLARRQGGKKYEQYV. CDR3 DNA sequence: TGTGCCAGAAGCTTGGCTCGGCGACAGGGGGGTAAGAAGTACGAGCAGTACGTC.

The chain's CDR3 is CASSPGTQVQSEQFF. DNA of the CDR3: TGTGCCAGCAGCCCCGGGACTCAAGTACAATCGGAGCAGTTCTTC. The rearrangement links TRBV7-6 to TRBJ2-1, with a possible D match to TRBD2 (6 bases). CDR1 is SGHVS and CDR2 is FNYEAQ in the germline V gene. This CDR3 region has 15 residues. V was shortened by 5 bases and J by 10 bases, with 21 bases between the two germline ends.

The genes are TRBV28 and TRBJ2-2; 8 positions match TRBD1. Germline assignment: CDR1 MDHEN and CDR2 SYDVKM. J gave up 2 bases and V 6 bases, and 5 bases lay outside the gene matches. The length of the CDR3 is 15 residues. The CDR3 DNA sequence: TGTGCCAGCAGGCTAACAGGGGGAAACACCGGGGAGCTGTTTTTT. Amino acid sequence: CASRLTGGNTGELFF.

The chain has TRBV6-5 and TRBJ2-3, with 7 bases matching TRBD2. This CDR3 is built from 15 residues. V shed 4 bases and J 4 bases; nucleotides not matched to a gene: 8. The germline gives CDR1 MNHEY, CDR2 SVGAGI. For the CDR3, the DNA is TGTGCCAGCAGTTCGGCAGGGAGGGGAGCAGATACGCAGTATTTT. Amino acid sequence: CASSSAGRGADTQYF.